The 20 T cell receptor beta chains reported below all come from one sample, sequenced in a study of regulatory T cells in long-lasting Graves disease. The TCR beta library used iRepertoire HTBI primers with Arm-PCR amplification of CDR3. TCRdb reanalysed the multiplex PCR reads using MiXCR and keeps one entry per CDR3 protein. The table lists 500,000 or so distinct CDR3 sequences, approximately 15% of them singletons. Stated time point: newly diagnosed GD, antithyroid drugs for less than 3 months. Generation of the TCR library employed RNA extracted from PBMCs. These same data were also listed under a study on T cells in Graves' hyperthyroidism and ophthalmopathy.

The sample here was peripheral blood mononuclear cells (PBMCs), taken at new diagnosis, from a patient treated with antithyroid drugs. The source of these receptors is a woman aged 45 to 65 with Graves disease.

This clonotype was recorded at least ten times. The chain employs TRBV7-8 and TRBJ2-4; 9 bases agree with TRBD2. V lost 3 bases to trimming and J lost 6 bases; unmatched junction nucleotides: 9. CDR3 length: 16 residues. Germline CDR1 reads SGHVS; CDR2 reads FQNEAQ. The CDR3 coding sequence is TGTGCCAGCAGCTTTAGCGGGAGAAAGCGGGTAAACATTCAGTACTTC. It encodes CASSFSGRKRVNIQYF.

The table lists this clonotype with many counts. The rearrangement links TRBV6-2 or TRBV6-3 to TRBJ2-4; 16 nucleotides line up with TRBD2. The CDR3 spans 20 residues. Unmatched junction bases numbered 5, after V lost 0 bases and J lost 0 bases. Germline V gene lookup returns CDR1 MNHEY and CDR2 SVGEGT. CDR3: CASSYSGLAGGTQAKNIQYF. The CDR3 DNA reads as TGTGCCAGCAGTTACTCGGGACTAGCGGGAGGGACCCAAGCCAAAAACATTCAGTACTTC.

This clonotype was counted a few times. This chain links TRBV6-5 with TRBJ1-2; a possible D gene is TRBD1 (5 bases). Germline-derived CDR1 and CDR2 are MNHEY and SVGAGI. The CDR3 runs 15 residues. With 2 bases removed from V and 5 bases from J, the gap between germline ends came to 15 bases. CDR3: CASSYLRSRGYGYTF. The CDR3 DNA follows: TGTGCCAGCAGTTACCTCCGATCGAGGGGATATGGCTACACCTTC.

This clonotype was observed at least ten times. CDR3 protein: CASSLARIITDTQYF. CDR3 DNA: TGTGCCAGCAGCTTAGCCCGAATCATCACAGATACGCAGTATTTT. The V gene is TRBV7-2, the J gene TRBJ2-3; D is ambiguous. From germline, CDR1 is SGHTA and CDR2 FQGNSA. This CDR3 is 15 amino acids long. V was clipped by 0 bases and J by 2 bases, with 9 bases between them.

This clonotype showed up many times. This sequence joins TRBV2 and TRBJ2-1, with 11 bases matching TRBD2. CDR3 length equals 18 residues. Germline CDR1 SNHLY, CDR2 FYNNEI. CDR3 coding DNA: TGTGCGAGCTCCCTAAGCAAAACTAGCGGGAGCTCGATGAATGAGCAGTTCTTC. Translated, it gives CASSLSKTSGSSMNEQFF.

The CDR3 spells CSATEIGANQPQHF. CDR3 coding DNA: TGCAGTGCTACTGAAATCGGGGCAAATCAGCCCCAGCATTTT. The rearrangement joins TRBV20-1 to TRBJ1-5; tentatively, D is TRBD1 (5 bases). Germline-derived CDR1 and CDR2 are DFQATT and SNEGSKA (reference sequence). CDR3 length equals 14 residues. Between the trimmed V and J ends, which lost 4 bases and 4 bases, there was a span of 14 bases.

The chain couples TRBV14 to TRBJ2-2, with 9 nucleotides matching TRBD1. Germline values: CDR1 SGHDN, CDR2 FVKESK. CDR3 size: 15 residues. Losses at the gene ends were 1 base for V and 7 bases for J; bases not matched to a gene: 4. CDR3 coding DNA: TGTGCCAGCAGCCAAGTTTACAGGGGGCTCGGGGAGCTGTTTTTT. This sequence encodes CASSQVYRGLGELFF.

This clonotype was counted at least ten times. The rearrangement joins TRBV2 to TRBJ2-1; 9 bases are a match to TRBD1. After removal of 8 bases from V and 2 bases from J, the junction contained 4 bases not matched to a gene. Germline CDR1 reads SNHLY; CDR2 reads FYNNEI. This CDR3 has 14 residues. CDR3 bases: TGTGCCAGCCAGGACAGGGGAGCCTACAATGAGCAGTTCTTC. Protein product: CASQDRGAYNEQFF.

This clonotype has a handful of counts. This chain's CDR3 is CASSEDRDQTGNTIYF. CDR3 nucleotides: TGTGCCAGCAGTGAGGACAGGGATCAAACTGGAAACACCATATATTTT. This rearrangement joins TRBV2 to TRBJ1-3; TRBD1 aligns across 8 bases. V lost 3 bases to trimming and J lost 2 bases; unmatched junction nucleotides: 6. The CDR3 is made up of 16 amino acids. Per germline, CDR1 SNHLY and CDR2 FYNNEI.

This clonotype was counted ten times or more. V gene TRBV5-1 combines with J gene TRBJ2-3, with D possibly TRBD2 on 6 matching bases. This CDR3 has 13 residues. Between the trimmed V and J ends, which lost 5 bases and 9 bases, there was a span of 16 bases. Germline lookup yields CDR1 SGHRS and CDR2 YFSETQ. CDR3 residues: CASRGGPGDTQYF. CDR3 sequence (DNA): TGCGCCAGCAGAGGAGGGCCGGGAGACACGCAGTATTTT. Using reference TRBV5-1 and TRBJ2-3 for the parts outside the CDR3, the full variable domain is KAGVTQTPRYLIKTRGQQVTLSCSPISGHRSVSWYQQTPGQGLQFLFEYFSETQRNKGNFPGRFSGRQFSNSRSEMNVSTLELGDSALYLCASRGGPGDTQYFGPGTRLTVL.

This chain links TRBV10-3 with TRBJ2-2; 11 nucleotides line up with TRBD2. Looked up from germline, CDR1 is ENHRY and CDR2 is SYGVKD. After removal of 0 bases from V and 6 bases from J, the junction contained 6 bases not matched to a gene. There are 17 residues in the CDR3. CDR3 DNA sequence: TGTGCCATCAGTGAGTCGGCTAGCGGGAGGACCGCCGGGGAGCTGTTTTTT. This codes for CAISESASGRTAGELFF.

This clonotype was detected ten times or more. J is TRBJ2-4 and V is TRBV12-3 or TRBV12-4; 8 nucleotides agree with TRBD2. The length of the CDR3 is 18 residues. J was trimmed by 3 bases and V by 3 bases; bases with no gene match: 13. CDR3 in amino acids: CASSFPTPLAARKNIQYF. CDR3 DNA sequence: TGTGCCAGCAGTTTCCCCACCCCACTAGCGGCCCGCAAAAACATTCAGTACTTC.

This clonotype was detected ten times or more. V and J are TRBV6-9 and TRBJ2-7; 11 nucleotides match TRBD2. The length of the CDR3 is 15 residues. Germline V gives CDR1 MNHGY, CDR2 SVAAGI. V lost 3 bases, J lost 3 bases, and 4 bases stayed unmatched. Here the CDR3 reads CASSYPGTSGYEQYF. CDR3 nucleotides: TGTGCCAGCAGTTACCCCGGGACTAGCGGCTACGAGCAGTACTTC.

This clonotype was detected only a few times. V is TRBV7-9 and J is TRBJ2-3, with D maybe TRBD1 (6 bases). CDR3 length: 17 residues. The ends were cut back, 5 bases at V and 2 bases at J, with 20 bases in the middle. Germline CDR1 reads SEHNR; CDR2 reads FQNEAQ (reference sequence). In DNA, the CDR3 is TGTGCCAGCAGCCCAAGGATAGGGGGACGAATCACAGATACGCAGTATTTT. Translated, it gives CASSPRIGGRITDTQYF.

V gene TRBV20-1 combines with J gene TRBJ1-1, with a possible D match to TRBD1 (5 bases). Germline CDR1 reads DFQATT; CDR2 reads SNEGSKA (reference sequence). The CDR3 sequence is 14 residues long. V was clipped by 5 bases and J by 2 bases, with 15 bases between them. The CDR3 loop reads CSARQFPRNTEAFF. The CDR3 DNA follows: TGCAGTGCTCGACAGTTCCCCCGAAACACTGAAGCTTTCTTT.

This clonotype has a count of ten or more. The gene calls are TRBV28 and TRBJ2-7, with 7 nucleotides matching TRBD2. The CDR3 contains 15 residues. Germline V gene data show CDR1 as MDHEN and CDR2 as SYDVKM. Losses at the gene ends were 2 bases for V and 3 bases for J; bases not matched to a gene: 7. This CDR3 is CASSLGRLANYEQYF. Written as DNA, the CDR3 is TGTGCCAGCAGTTTAGGCCGACTAGCCAACTACGAGCAGTACTTC.

A note on this clonotype: An end of the junction does not agree with germline; a read error may underlie this. The chain couples TRBV6-2 or TRBV6-3 to TRBJ2-3, with 9 bases aligning to TRBD2. Germline CDR1 is MNHEY and CDR2 is SVGEGT. The CDR3 is made up of 15 amino acids. CDR3 sequence: CASSYLAGATDTQYF. CDR3 nucleotide sequence: TGTGCCAGCAGCTACTTAGCGGGAGCCACAGATACGCAGTATTTT.

V and J are TRBV20-1 and TRBJ2-3, with 16 bases matching TRBD2. CDR3 length equals 22 residues. The germline V gene has CDR1 DFQATT and CDR2 SNEGSKA (reference sequence). V trimming: 4 bases; J trimming: 4 bases; junction bases outside the gene matches: 23. CDR3 sequence: CSAKGTSGRAAPYIADPDTQYF. The CDR3 DNA reads TGCAGTGCTAAAGGGACTAGCGGGAGGGCCGCCCCATATATTGCTGATCCAGATACGCAGTATTTT.

The sample holds a few counts of this clonotype. The V call is TRBV12-3 or TRBV12-4, the J call TRBJ2-1, with D unresolved. The CDR3 consists of 17 residues. V dropped 3 bases and J dropped 7 bases, with 22 bases sitting between them. Written as DNA, the CDR3 is TGTGCCAGCAGTTTTAAAACGTCCTTCACGACCCGGAATGAGCAGTTCTTC. Amino acid sequence: CASSFKTSFTTRNEQFF.

This clonotype was detected many times. The CDR3 sequence is CASRTSEGEKLFF. CDR3 nucleotides: TGTGCCAGCAGGACCTCGGAAGGCGAAAAACTGTTTTTT. The rearrangement uses TRBV2 and TRBJ1-4; D is ambiguous. Germline assignment: CDR1 SNHLY and CDR2 FYNNEI. This CDR3 is built from 13 residues. V lost 6 bases to trimming and J lost 8 bases, with 13 bases between them.